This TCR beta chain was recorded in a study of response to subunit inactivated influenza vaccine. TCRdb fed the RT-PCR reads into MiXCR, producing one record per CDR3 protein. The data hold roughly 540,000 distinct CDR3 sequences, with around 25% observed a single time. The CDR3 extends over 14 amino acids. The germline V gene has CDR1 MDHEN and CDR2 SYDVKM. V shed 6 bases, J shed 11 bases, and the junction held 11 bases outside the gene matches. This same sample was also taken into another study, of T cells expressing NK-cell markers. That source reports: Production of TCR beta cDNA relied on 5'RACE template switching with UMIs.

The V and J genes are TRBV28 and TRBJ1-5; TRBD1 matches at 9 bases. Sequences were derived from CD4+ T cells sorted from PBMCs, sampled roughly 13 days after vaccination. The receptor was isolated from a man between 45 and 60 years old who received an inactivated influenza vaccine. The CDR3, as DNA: TGTGCCAGCAGACCGAGGGGACAGGGTGAGTCCCAGCATTTT. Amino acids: CASRPRGQGESQHF.